The entry below describes one TCR beta chain. Its antigen remains unknown. The data are from a study of T cell repertoires in cytomegalovirus infection. About the study: Signatures in public TCR beta sequences pointed to both CMV infection and matching HLA type. Whole-study results and caveats: Of the TCR beta families, the public ones yielded a cumulative frequency that identified carriers of CMV plus the relevant HLA. The ex vivo response showed dominance by HLA-C-restricted CMV-specific TCR beta clonotypes.

One entry per CDR3 protein results from TCRdb running MiXCR on the reads. The sample consists of approximately 750,000 distinct CDR3 sequences, roughly 36% of them appearing once. V was pared by 3 bases and J by 3 bases, with 12 bases between. This CDR3 contains 13 residues. From germline, CDR1 is GTSNPN and CDR2 SVGIG (reference sequence). Material for sequencing was PBMCs. The gene calls are TRBV30 and TRBJ2-7; no firm D call. The clonotype comes from a human donor in good health (CMV status not recorded). Some clones in this sample may be carry-over from other donors' samples. The chain's CDR3 is CAWSAALNYEQYF. CDR3 nucleotides: TGTGCCTGGAGCGCGGCTCTAAACTACGAGCAGTACTTC.